The entry below gives a single TCR beta chain sequence along with its context. Its antigen is not identified. The CDR3 is 19 amino acids. The germline V gene has CDR1 MNHEY and CDR2 SVGEGT. V gave up 6 bases and J gave up 0 bases; unmatched junction bases: 20. TCRdb's table, derived via immunoSEQ multiplex PCR, lists solely in-frame clones and lacks some. Among nearly 200,000 clones listed, 90% to 95% were seen once. The entry originates in a study of T cell responses to AZD1222 COVID-19 vaccine. General observations from the study: The sample set comprised mostly white British donors with more females, and clonal diversity was possibly underestimated.

This material consisted of peripheral blood, taken 28 days after the second AZD1222 dose. The rearrangement joins TRBV6-2 or TRBV6-3 to TRBJ2-7; 7 bases align to TRBD1. The source of this sequence is an adult who received the AZD1222 COVID-19 vaccine. CDR3 residues: CASSRRGGQAYMRSYEQYF. The CDR3 region has the DNA TGTGCCAGCAGCCGACGTGGCGGACAGGCCTATATGCGCTCCTACGAGCAGTACTTC.